This T cell receptor (beta chain) was found in a study of blood T cells in healthy people across ages. Findings and caveats of the study: Strong correlation linked observed beta diversity and percent naive T cells. Age advanced and TCR beta diversity per million T cells fell, roughly linearly.

The second PCR ran about 6 to 12 cycles with a sample-barcoded 5' primer and J-beta primers. Each sample provided no less than 2.5 million CDR3-containing paired-end reads. TCRdb analysed the 5' RACE reads with MiXCR anew, one entry per CDR3 protein. The profile shows 500,000 to 700,000 distinct CDR3 sequences, under 30% of them singletons. J lost 6 bases, V lost 0 bases, and 10 bases had no gene match. CDR3 length: 16 amino acids. Looked up from germline, CDR1 is LGHDT and CDR2 is YNNKEL (reference sequence). RNA extraction gave at least 5 micrograms of total RNA per sample. This clonotype was recorded at least ten times. The antigen is undetermined.

J is TRBJ2-7 and V is TRBV3-1; TRBD1 aligns across 8 bases. This sequence was found in an elderly woman in good health. Material for sequencing was blood. The CDR3 is CASSQEGQGASAEQYF. The CDR3 DNA reads TGTGCCAGCAGCCAAGAGGGTCAGGGGGCGTCGGCCGAGCAGTACTTC.